This T cell receptor (beta chain) was recovered during a study of control samples from healthy donors and cancer patients. V was trimmed by 8 bases and J by 7 bases, leaving 18 bases between them. The germline gives CDR1 MDHEN, CDR2 SYDVKM. This CDR3 is 15 amino acids long. Sequenced by immunoSEQ multiplex PCR; TCRdb stores in-frame clones only, minus some. Seen here are around 250,000 clones, approximately 80% observed once, and the top ten hold more than 10%. In this sample, this clone turned up a few times. V gene TRBV28 combines with J gene TRBJ1-6; D might be TRBD1 (5 bases). Sequencing input: PBMCs. The clonotype originates from a woman aged 55-69 years with lung cancer. CDR3 residues: CASLQAGPGNSPLHF. CDR3 DNA sequence: TGTGCCAGCCTCCAGGCAGGGCCAGGGAATTCACCCCTCCACTTT. Filled out from reference TRBV28 and TRBJ1-6, the complete variable domain reads DVKVTQSSRYLVKRTGEKVFLECVQDMDHENMFWYRQDPGLGLRLIYFSYDVKMKEKGDIPEGYSVSREKKERFSLILESASTNQTSMYLCASLQAGPGNSPLHFGNGTRLTVT.